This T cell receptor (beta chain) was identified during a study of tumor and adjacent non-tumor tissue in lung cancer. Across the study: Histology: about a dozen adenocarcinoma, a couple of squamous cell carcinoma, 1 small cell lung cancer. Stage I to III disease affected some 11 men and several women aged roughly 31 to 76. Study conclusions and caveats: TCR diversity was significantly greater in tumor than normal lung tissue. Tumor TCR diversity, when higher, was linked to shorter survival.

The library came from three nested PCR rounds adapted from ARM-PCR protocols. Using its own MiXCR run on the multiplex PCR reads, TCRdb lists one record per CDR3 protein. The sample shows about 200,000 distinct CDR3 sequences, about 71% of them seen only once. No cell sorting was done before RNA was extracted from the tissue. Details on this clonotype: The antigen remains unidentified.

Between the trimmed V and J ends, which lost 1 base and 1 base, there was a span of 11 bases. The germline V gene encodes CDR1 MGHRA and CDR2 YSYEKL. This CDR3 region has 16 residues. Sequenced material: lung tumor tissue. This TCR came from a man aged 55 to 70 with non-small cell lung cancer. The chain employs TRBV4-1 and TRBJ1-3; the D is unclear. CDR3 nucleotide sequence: TGCGCCAGCAGCCAAGGTCGTAGGAGTTCTGGAAACACCATATATTTT. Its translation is CASSQGRRSSGNTIYF.